This T cell receptor (beta chain) was observed in a study of blood T cell repertoires in COVID-19. In the study overall: In each case, the material was cDNA or gDNA derived from T cells, B-cell-depleted T cells, or PBMCs.

Authors' analysis steps: Amplification from reference gene primers served as the basis for estimated nucleated cell counts. Only in-frame clones appear in the TCRdb table, and some are missing; sequencing was by immunoSEQ multiplex PCR. The DNA gave D and trimming, while V, J and clone size come from that table. The sample consists of under 200,000 clones, 75% to 90% of them appearing once. Material: peripheral blood. The sequence derives from an older woman with acute or convalescent COVID-19.

The CDR3 loop reads CASSLTHTEAFF. CDR3 in DNA: TGTGCCAGCAGCCTAACCCACACTGAAGCTTTCTTT. This chain joins TRBV12-3 or TRBV12-4 and TRBJ1-1, with D uncertain. Trimming took off 6 bases at V and 3 bases at J, with 8 bases between the two ends. The CDR3 has 12 amino acids.